The TCR beta chain described here comes from a study of T-cell memory formation after mild COVID-19. 5'RACE primed at constant segments yielded TCR alpha and TCR beta cDNA libraries bearing sample barcodes and UMIs. TCRdb analysed the 5' RACE reads with MiXCR anew, one entry per CDR3 protein. The sample includes a few hundred thousand distinct CDR3 sequences, 15% to 20% of them seen just once. The germline V gene encodes CDR1 LGHNA and CDR2 YNFKEQ. Trimming removed 1 base from V and 5 bases from J; junction bases left unmatched: 7. The CDR3 has 16 amino acids. This TCR came from a man between 18 and 29 years old who had mild COVID-19 (a few samples of this study predate the infection). Cell type and time point are not known. The V and J genes are TRBV4-2 and TRBJ2-3; the match to TRBD1 covers 9 bases. Sequencing was carried out using PBMCs or a T cell subset sorted from them (not recorded which). CDR3 region: CASSQVTGGAEDTQYF. For the CDR3, the DNA is TGTGCCAGCAGCCAAGTCACAGGGGGCGCCGAAGATACGCAGTATTTT.